A single sample is the source of the 9 T cell receptor beta chains below, sequenced in a study of cytomegalovirus exposure and HLA in healthy donors. PCR employed 60 Vbeta and 13 Jbeta primers. Some clones are missing from TCRdb's copy, which holds only in-frame ones; the method was immunoSEQ multiplex PCR. The table has roughly 160,000 clones, roughly 70% seen once. The sample consisted of PBMCs. The source of these receptors is a young woman in good health and CMV-seropositive.

The rearrangement joins TRBV7-6 to TRBJ2-1, with TRBD2 identical over 9 bases. The length of the CDR3 is 18 residues. The ends lost 2 bases at V and 5 bases at J; junction bases unmatched: 13. Germline CDR1 SGHVS, CDR2 FNYEAQ. CDR3 protein: CASSLNYVVAGVHNEQFF. CDR3 coding DNA: TGTGCCAGCAGCTTAAATTACGTGGTAGCGGGGGTCCACAATGAGCAGTTCTTC.

V and J are TRBV9 and TRBJ2-7; 9 nucleotides agree with TRBD1. This CDR3 has 14 residues. Losses at the gene ends were 4 bases for V and 2 bases for J; bases not matched to a gene: 4. The germline V gene encodes CDR1 SGDLS and CDR2 YYNGEE. The CDR3 DNA is TGTGCCAGCAGCCCGGGACAGGGCGCCTACGAGCAGTACTTC. Translated: CASSPGQGAYEQYF.

The rearrangement links TRBV30 to TRBJ1-1, with D perhaps TRBD1 (5 bases). V gave up 5 bases and J gave up 1 base, with 11 bases separating them. The CDR3 extends over 13 amino acids. Per the germline V gene, CDR1 is GTSNPN and CDR2 is SVGIG (reference sequence). CDR3 protein: CAWVDIPNTEAFF. CDR3 nucleotides: TGTGCCTGGGTGGACATACCGAACACTGAAGCTTTCTTT.

This clone was recorded only once. The chain employs TRBV2 and TRBJ1-5; a weak D match, TRBD1 (6 bases). Trimming took off 6 bases at V and 6 bases at J, with 9 bases between the two ends. Germline CDR1 is SNHLY and CDR2 is FYNNEI. The CDR3 has 12 residues. CDR3 nucleotides: TGTGCCAGCAGCGCAGGGGTTCAGCCCCAGCATTTT. The encoded protein is CASSAGVQPQHF.

The V call is TRBV5-1, the J call TRBJ2-1; possible D gene TRBD2, 5 bases. Germline lookup yields CDR1 SGHRS and CDR2 YFSETQ. The V end was cut by 1 base, the J end by 0 bases, with 8 bases between. The CDR3 runs to 15 residues. The CDR3 DNA sequence: TGCGCCAGCAGCTTGCGGGGAAGCTCCTACAATGAGCAGTTCTTC. It is translated as CASSLRGSSYNEQFF. The full variable domain, with the rest looked up from reference TRBV5-1 and TRBJ2-1, is KAGVTQTPRYLIKTRGQQVTLSCSPISGHRSVSWYQQTPGQGLQFLFEYFSETQRNKGNFPGRFSGRQFSNSRSEMNVSTLELGDSALYLCASSLRGSSYNEQFFGPGTRLTVL.

The gene calls are TRBV6-5 and TRBJ1-5, with 7 bases matching TRBD1. From germline, CDR1 is MNHEY and CDR2 SVGAGI. The CDR3 sequence is 14 residues long. Trimming took 9 bases from V and 0 from J; bases not matched to a gene: 5. CDR3 region: CASGTASSNQPQHF. The CDR3 nucleotides read TGTGCCAGTGGGACAGCTTCTAGCAATCAGCCCCAGCATTTT.

The chain joins TRBV9 to TRBJ1-5; no clear D gene. V shed 0 bases and J shed 0 bases, with 10 bases lying between them. CDR3 size: 16 residues. CDR1 and CDR2 from the germline V gene are SGDLS and YYNGEE. CDR3 bases: TGTGCCAGCAGCGTAGGGCGGGATTATAGCAATCAGCCCCAGCATTTT. Protein product: CASSVGRDYSNQPQHF.

V usage is TRBV7-8 and J usage is TRBJ1-6, with 9 bases aligning to TRBD1. The V gene's germline CDR1 is SGHVS and CDR2 FQNEAQ. CDR3 length: 16 residues. V trimming: 5 bases; J trimming: 7 bases; junction bases outside the gene matches: 9. In DNA form, the CDR3 reads TGTGCCAGCAGCCCGATGGGGACAGGGATAAATTCACCCCTCCACTTT. This codes for CASSPMGTGINSPLHF.

This clone has just a few counts. The chain has TRBV4-1 and TRBJ2-7; 10 bases map to TRBD1. Germline trimming cut 0 bases from V and 5 bases from J; bases unmatched to any gene: 4. This CDR3 is 15 amino acids long. The V gene's germline CDR1 is MGHRA and CDR2 YSYEKL. The CDR3 is CASSQDMTGGDEQYF. The CDR3, as DNA: TGCGCCAGCAGCCAAGATATGACAGGGGGCGACGAGCAGTACTTC.